This TCR beta chain is drawn from a study of human T cells and chemical hapten exposure. Overall study: The patients, most of them female, presented with alopecia areata, totalis or universalis. Whole-study results and caveats: In comparison with controls, expanded TCRs gave rise to a significantly larger number of large CDR3 similarity clusters.

As to time point: patch test 3, about 24 weeks after DPC sensitization. The sample's treatment: therapeutic diphenylcyclopropenone sensitization with weekly scalp DPC. This clonotype was seen at least ten times. Antigen: not known. Using its own MiXCR run on the RACE reads, TCRdb lists one record per CDR3 protein. The sample yields approximately 88,000 distinct CDR3 sequences, 13% seen once. The germline V gene has CDR1 MDHEN and CDR2 SYDVKM. There are 16 residues in the CDR3. V gave up 4 bases and J gave up 1 base; unmatched junction bases: 9. V usage is TRBV28 and J usage is TRBJ2-5; 7 bases fit TRBD2. This specimen consisted of whole blood, obtained in connection with sensitization to the hapten diphenylcyclopropenone (DPC). The sequence came from a woman between 50 and 59 years old with alopecia areata. Some clones in this sample may be carry-over from other donors' samples. Here the CDR3 DNA reads TGTGCCAGCAGTTCCCCGGGTAGCGGGTTCCAAGAGACCCAGTACTTC. Protein product: CASSSPGSGFQETQYF.